This T cell receptor (beta chain) is drawn from a study of blood T cell repertoires in COVID-19. Overall study context: PBMCs, B-cell-depleted T cells, or T cells provided the cDNA or gDNA that made up the material.

The CDR3 totals 16 residues. After removal of 4 bases from V and 0 bases from J, the junction contained 6 bases not matched to a gene. Germline loops: CDR1 MDHEN, CDR2 SYDVKM. The data were produced by immunoSEQ multiplex PCR, yet TCRdb's version contains in-frame clones alone and is incomplete. The sample consists of about 290,000 clones, approximately 86% of them appearing once. The rearrangement joins TRBV28 to TRBJ2-3, with TRBD2 matching over 8 bases. This TCR derives from a woman aged 50 to 60 with active or convalescent COVID-19. The sequencing input was peripheral blood. The CDR3 here is CASSSPPSGSTDTQYF. Written as DNA, the CDR3 is TGTGCCAGCAGTTCCCCCCCTAGCGGGAGCACAGATACGCAGTATTTT.